Listed below are T cell receptor beta chains from one sample, sequenced in a study of CD8 T cells in Susac syndrome. TCRdb reanalysed the immunoSEQ multiplex PCR reads using MiXCR and keeps one entry per CDR3 protein. Here the sample spans fewer than 85,000 distinct CDR3 sequences, around 94% being singletons. Input material: CD8+ T cells from PBMCs. These receptors originate from a human donor with Susac syndrome. Both conserved end residues are part of each CDR3. D genes are given only for firm matches. Expanded clones get a size class; other rows say once, few or many, or leave the size out.

NA,TRBJ2-7,15,TRBV7-9,NA,CASSLGERGPGEQYF,TGTGCCAGCAGCTTAGGGGAGAGGGGCCCTGGGGAGCAGTACTTC
TRBD2,TRBJ2-1,17,TRBV5-6,NA,CASSKTSGGASYNEQFF,TGTGCCAGCAGTAAGACTAGCGGGGGAGCCTCCTACAATGAGCAGTTCTTC
TRBD1,TRBJ2-7,12,TRBV12-3/TRBV12-4,NA,CASTWTGWEQYF,TGTGCCAGCACCTGGACAGGGTGGGAGCAGTACTTC
NA,TRBJ2-6,17,TRBV29-1,NA,CSVGIDRSISGANVLTF,TGCAGCGTGGGAATAGACAGGTCGATCTCTGGGGCCAACGTCCTGACTTTC
TRBD1,TRBJ1-6,16,TRBV6-1,NA,CASRLTGAAYNSPLHF,TGTGCCAGCAGATTGACAGGGGCCGCCTATAATTCACCCCTCCACTTT
TRBD2,TRBJ2-1,17,TRBV6-2/TRBV6-3,NA,CASSYLSGGAWVHEQFF,TGTGCCAGCAGTTATCTGAGCGGGGGGGCCTGGGTTCATGAGCAGTTCTTC
TRBD1,TRBJ2-7,15,TRBV11-2,NA,CASSLGGTETYEQYF,TGTGCCAGCAGCTTAGGGGGGACAGAAACCTACGAGCAGTACTTC
NA,TRBJ2-4,13,TRBV29-1,NA,CSVVQGWQNIQYF,TGCAGCGTCGTACAGGGATGGCAAAACATTCAGTACTTC
TRBD2,TRBJ2-5,15,TRBV18,NA,CASSTGTSGGETQYF,TGTGCCAGCTCAACCGGGACTAGCGGAGGAGAGACCCAGTACTTC
TRBD1,TRBJ2-7,15,TRBV6-2/TRBV6-3,NA,CASSRDRASSYEQYF,TGTGCCAGCAGTCGTGACAGGGCGAGCTCCTACGAGCAGTACTTC
NA,TRBJ2-7,16,TRBV9,once,CASSVGRGGKFSEQYF,TGTGCCAGCAGCGTAGGCAGGGGCGGGAAATTCAGCGAGCAGTACTTC
NA,TRBJ2-1,14,TRBV5-1,once,CASSVWTALNEQFF,TGCGCCAGCAGCGTTTGGACGGCTCTCAATGAGCAGTTCTTC
NA,TRBJ1-6,14,TRBV29-1,NA,CSARTETWNSPLHF,TGCAGCGCGAGGACGGAAACTTGGAATTCACCCCTCCACTTT
NA,TRBJ2-2,16,TRBV29-1,NA,CSVLSGGLRNTGELFF,TGCAGCGTCCTATCTGGGGGACTCCGGAACACCGGGGAGCTGTTTTTT
NA,TRBJ2-6,16,TRBV12-5,once,CASGPDQPTGANVLTF,TGTGCTAGTGGTCCGGACCAACCCACTGGGGCCAACGTCCTGACTTTC
TRBD1,TRBJ2-7,15,TRBV27,NA,CASSLSFRGTYEQYF,TGTGCCAGCAGTTTATCGTTCAGGGGGACCTACGAGCAGTACTTC
NA,TRBJ2-2,18,TRBV6-1,NA,CASSEGVGGAWSTGELFF,TGTGCCAGCAGTGAAGGAGTTGGGGGGGCTTGGTCCACCGGGGAGCTGTTTTTT
TRBD2,TRBJ2-1,12,TRBV13,NA,CASAGGNNEQFF,TGTGCCAGTGCGGGGGGTAACAATGAGCAGTTCTTC
NA,TRBJ2-7,14,TRBV11-2,NA,CASSPLPGWDEQYF,TGTGCCAGCAGCCCGCTGCCGGGTTGGGACGAGCAGTACTTC
TRBD1,TRBJ2-3,15,TRBV29-1,NA,CSVGPGQEKKDTQYF,TGCAGCGTTGGCCCGGGACAGGAAAAGAAGGATACGCAGTATTTT
TRBD1,TRBJ1-1,18,TRBV5-6,NA,CASSYDRGRLGVNTEAFF,TGTGCCAGCAGCTATGACAGGGGGCGTCTAGGGGTGAACACTGAAGCTTTCTTT
NA,TRBJ2-7,14,TRBV20-1,NA,CSARDRQGHYEQYF,TGCAGTGCTAGAGATCGGCAGGGCCACTACGAGCAGTACTTC
NA,TRBJ2-7,13,TRBV5-4,NA,CASRSTGSYEQYF,TGTGCCAGCAGATCTACAGGGTCCTACGAGCAGTACTTC
NA,TRBJ2-6,16,TRBV7-9,once,CASSSQQGSGANVLTF,TGTGCCAGCAGCTCACAACAGGGCTCTGGGGCCAACGTCCTGACTTTC
NA,TRBJ2-7,13,TRBV20-1,NA,CSARETYFYEQYF,TGCAGTGCTAGGGAGACTTATTTCTACGAGCAGTACTTC
NA,TRBJ2-6,16,TRBV4-3,NA,CASSQEGYSGANVLTF,TGCGCCAGCAGCCAAGAAGGGTACTCTGGGGCCAACGTCCTGACTTTC
TRBD1,TRBJ2-7,14,TRBV12-3/TRBV12-4,NA,CASSLGTGAYEQYF,TGTGCCAGCAGTTTGGGGACAGGGGCCTACGAGCAGTACTTC
NA,TRBJ2-1,18,TRBV9,NA,CASSVGDRGLLAGPLQFF,TGTGCCAGCAGCGTAGGGGACAGGGGCTTACTAGCGGGGCCTTTGCAGTTCTTC
NA,TRBJ2-5,15,TRBV4-3,NA,CASSQEATYQETQYF,TGCGCCAGCAGCCAAGAAGCAACGTACCAAGAGACCCAGTACTTC
NA,TRBJ1-4,14,TRBV13,NA,CASSLAPENEKLFF,TGTGCCAGCAGCTTAGCACCGGAGAATGAAAAACTGTTTTTT
NA,TRBJ1-1,14,TRBV7-8,NA,CASSLTGPNTEAFF,TGTGCCAGCAGCTTGACAGGACCGAACACTGAAGCTTTCTTT
NA,TRBJ2-5,15,TRBV9,NA,CASSVGTPTRETQYF,TGTGCCAGCAGCGTAGGGACACCGACGAGGGAGACCCAGTACTTC
TRBD1,TRBJ2-5,15,TRBV7-9,NA,CASSSTGGYQETQYF,TGTGCCAGCAGCTCGACAGGGGGGTACCAAGAGACCCAGTACTTC